These 25 T cell receptor beta chains originate from one sample sequenced in a study of spatial heterogeneity in lung cancer. Study observations and caveats: Expanded intratumoral alpha and beta TCR counts tracked tumor mutation counts.

TCRdb called the 5' RACE reads again in MiXCR, with one record for every CDR3 protein. Found here are roughly 8,000 distinct CDR3 sequences, 9.6% of them singletons; the top ten hold around 12%. Time point meaning: sample taken at primary tumor resection. Antigens of these TCRs are unknown. This specimen was lung tumor tissue, taken at surgery. The source is a male donor with early-stage non-small cell lung cancer.

This clonotype rates as medium-sized. The chain has TRBV5-1 and TRBJ1-4; D gene ambiguous. With 1 base removed from V and 3 bases from J, the gap between germline ends came to 7 bases. The CDR3 has 14 residues. Per the germline V gene, CDR1 is SGHRS and CDR2 is YFSETQ. This chain's CDR3 is CASSLSGSNEKLFF. Written as DNA, the CDR3 is TGCGCCAGCAGCTTGTCGGGGTCTAATGAAAAACTGTTTTTT. Using reference TRBV5-1 and TRBJ1-4 for the parts outside the CDR3, the full variable domain is KAGVTQTPRYLIKTRGQQVTLSCSPISGHRSVSWYQQTPGQGLQFLFEYFSETQRNKGNFPGRFSGRQFSNSRSEMNVSTLELGDSALYLCASSLSGSNEKLFFGSGTQLSVL.

Ten or more counts support this clonotype. CDR3 DNA: TGCGCCAGCAGCGTAGGGGATAGGACAGATACGCAGTATTTT. Translated, it gives CASSVGDRTDTQYF. V and J are TRBV5-1 and TRBJ2-3; weak D call: TRBD1 (5 bases). CDR3 length: 14 residues. With 4 bases removed from V and 3 bases from J, the gap between germline ends came to 12 bases. The germline CDR1 and CDR2 sequences are SGHRS and YFSETQ.

This clonotype appeared many times. J is TRBJ2-7 and V is TRBV25-1, with 7 positions matching TRBD2. The J segment lost 2 bases and the V segment lost 1 base, leaving 5 bases of the junction unmatched. Germline V gene sequence: CDR1 MGHDK, CDR2 SYGVNS. CDR3 length: 15 residues. Here the CDR3 reads CASSESSSGTYEQYF. As DNA, the CDR3 is TGTGCCAGCAGTGAATCTTCTAGCGGTACCTACGAGCAGTACTTC.

This clonotype has at least ten counts. CDR3 sequence reads: CASSPTSGLGTDTQYF. Here the CDR3 DNA reads TGTGCCAGCAGCCCCACTAGCGGCCTTGGCACAGATACGCAGTATTTT. V is TRBV7-2 and J is TRBJ2-3; TRBD2 matches at 8 bases. In germline, CDR1 is SGHTA, CDR2 FQGNSA. CDR3 length equals 16 residues. The trim removed 5 bases at V and 1 base at J, leaving 8 bases unmatched. The full variable domain, its missing parts supplied by reference TRBV7-2 and TRBJ2-3, is GAGVSQSPSNKVTEKGKDVELRCDPISGHTALYWYRQSLGQGLEFLIYFQGNSAPDKSGLPSDRFSAERTGGSVSTLTIQRTQQEDSAVYLCASSPTSGLGTDTQYFGPGTRLTVL.

This clonotype has ten or more counts. The J gene is TRBJ2-7, the V gene TRBV9; possible D gene TRBD2, 6 bases. The CDR3 has 16 residues. V gave up 0 bases and J gave up 6 bases, with 19 bases separating them. Germline V CDR1 and CDR2: SGDLS, YYNGEE. The CDR3 region is CASSVATGGQDGEQYF. The CDR3 nucleotides are TGTGCCAGCAGCGTAGCTACCGGAGGGCAGGACGGCGAGCAGTACTTC.

By share, this clonotype counts as medium-sized. The V gene is TRBV28, the J gene TRBJ2-4; 7 bases match TRBD1. The CDR3 runs to 16 residues. The germline V gene encodes CDR1 MDHEN and CDR2 SYDVKM. Losses at the gene ends were 6 bases for V and 1 base for J; bases not matched to a gene: 9. This CDR3 reads CASSPTGEWAKNIQYF. The CDR3 DNA reads as TGTGCCAGCAGCCCCACAGGGGAATGGGCCAAAAACATTCAGTACTTC.

This clonotype was detected many times. V is TRBV5-4 and J is TRBJ1-1; maybe TRBD1 (5 bases). From germline, CDR1 is SGHNT and CDR2 YYREEE (reference sequence). CDR3 length equals 14 residues. Trimming shortened V by 0 bases and J by 6 bases, and 12 bases separated the two germline ends. The CDR3 nucleotides are TGTGCCAGCAGCTTGGCGAGGGGCGGCGCTGAAGCTTTCTTT. This translates into CASSLARGGAEAFF.

This clonotype is medium-sized (0.01 to 0.1%) within its sample. This chain joins TRBV9 and TRBJ1-1; a weak D match, TRBD1 (5 bases). Per germline, CDR1 SGDLS and CDR2 YYNGEE. CDR3 length: 13 amino acids. The germline V and J ends were trimmed by 0 bases and 6 bases, with 9 bases remaining between them. The DNA of the CDR3 is TGTGCCAGCAGCGTAGCGGGGGGGGCTGAAGCTTTCTTT. Translated: CASSVAGGAEAFF.

This clonotype has at least ten counts. The rearrangement joins TRBV28 to TRBJ1-5; D uncertain. CDR3 length: 14 amino acids. Trimming left V 6 bases short and J 6 bases short, with 15 bases between. Germline assignment: CDR1 MDHEN and CDR2 SYDVKM. The CDR3 sequence is CASRLWDGSQPQHF. The CDR3 DNA sequence: TGTGCCAGCAGGCTCTGGGATGGTAGTCAGCCCCAGCATTTT.

By frequency in the sample, this clonotype is medium-sized. The chain joins TRBV20-1 to TRBJ2-1, with D perhaps being TRBD1 or TRBD2 (5 bases each). The germline V gene has CDR1 DFQATT and CDR2 SNEGSKA (reference sequence). V lost 6 bases to trimming and J lost 0 bases, with 21 bases between them. The CDR3 is 17 residues long. CDR3 protein: CSAVLSRGTSSYNEQFF. CDR3 nucleotide sequence: TGCAGTGCCGTTCTTTCAAGAGGGACCAGCTCCTACAATGAGCAGTTCTTC.

This clonotype qualifies as medium-sized. This sequence joins TRBV10-1 and TRBJ2-2; 9 bases map to TRBD1. Germline assignment: CDR1 WNHNN and CDR2 SYGVQD (reference sequence). The CDR3 consists of 14 residues. Germline trimming cut 5 bases from V and 7 bases from J; bases unmatched to any gene: 5. The CDR3 coding sequence is TGCGCCAGCAGTTACAGGGGGCACGGCGGGGAGCTGTTTTTT. This translates into CASSYRGHGGELFF.

The sample holds many counts of this clonotype. The gene calls are TRBV10-3 and TRBJ2-3; the D gene is possibly TRBD1 (5 bases). The CDR3 is 15 amino acids. Germline V gene lookup returns CDR1 ENHRY and CDR2 SYGVKD. Trimming shortened V by 2 bases and J by 2 bases, and 11 bases separated the two germline ends. CDR3 sequence (DNA): TGTGCCATCAGTGAGCCTAGGGGTTTCACAGATACGCAGTATTTT. Translated, it gives CAISEPRGFTDTQYF.

A few counts support this clonotype. The chain has TRBV15 and TRBJ2-5; no reliable D call. From germline, CDR1 is LNHNV and CDR2 YYDKDF (reference sequence). With 0 bases removed from V and 4 bases from J, the gap between germline ends came to 12 bases. The length of the CDR3 is 15 residues. In DNA form, the CDR3 reads TGTGCCACCAGCAGAGATGTCTCCGATGGAGAGACCCAGTACTTC. Protein: CATSRDVSDGETQYF.

In this sample, this clonotype turned up many times. This chain uses TRBV2 with TRBJ2-1, with 11 bases fitting TRBD2. V trimming: 7 bases; J trimming: 12 bases; junction bases outside the gene matches: 14. This CDR3 has 15 residues. Germline V gene data show CDR1 as SNHLY and CDR2 as FYNNEI. CDR3 sequence reads: CASTTPASGRSGQFF. The CDR3 region has the DNA TGTGCCAGCACCACCCCGGCTAGCGGGAGGTCGGGGCAGTTCTTC. The whole variable domain, remainder taken from reference TRBV2 and TRBJ2-1, is EPEVTQTPSHQVTQMGQEVILRCVPISNHLYFYWYRQILGQKVEFLVSFYNNEISEKSEIFDDQFSVERPDGSNFTLKIRSTKLEDSAMYFCASTTPASGRSGQFFGPGTRLTVL.

This clonotype has a count of ten or more. The gene calls are TRBV5-1 and TRBJ1-1, with 8 nucleotides matching TRBD1. The V gene end was trimmed by 3 bases and the J gene end by 7 bases; junction bases not matched to a gene: 11. Germline V gives CDR1 SGHRS, CDR2 YFSETQ. The CDR3 is made up of 15 amino acids. CDR3 in DNA: TGCGCCAGCAGCTCCGTTGGTCAGGGGGCCGGTGAAGCTTTCTTT. Amino acids: CASSSVGQGAGEAFF.

This clonotype was counted ten times or more. The genes are TRBV28 and TRBJ1-1; D is ambiguous. Germline CDR1 MDHEN, CDR2 SYDVKM. CDR3 length: 16 amino acids. Trimming pared 1 base from V and 0 bases from J, leaving 12 bases between. CDR3 in DNA: TGTGCCAGCAGTTTATCAGGAGGTATCATGAACACTGAAGCTTTCTTT. Translated, it gives CASSLSGGIMNTEAFF.

At least ten counts were recorded for this clonotype. The gene calls are TRBV20-1 and TRBJ1-4; weak D call: TRBD1 (5 bases). V was clipped by 3 bases and J by 5 bases, with 13 bases between them. Germline CDR1 DFQATT, CDR2 SNEGSKA (reference sequence). The CDR3 has 14 amino acids. Here the CDR3 DNA reads TGCAGTGCTAGGTTCGGGGACCGAAATGAAAAACTGTTTTTT. Translated, it gives CSARFGDRNEKLFF.

This clonotype has ten or more counts. V usage is TRBV15 and J usage is TRBJ2-3, with D perhaps TRBD1 or TRBD2 (5 bases each). Germline CDR1 and CDR2: LNHNV and YYDKDF (reference sequence). Trimming pared 1 base from V and 4 bases from J, leaving 12 bases between. The CDR3 consists of 15 residues. The CDR3 reads CATSRGGVRADTQYF. In DNA form, the CDR3 reads TGTGCCACCAGCAGAGGAGGGGTACGGGCAGATACGCAGTATTTT.

This clonotype appeared many times. The chain carries TRBV12-3 or TRBV12-4 and TRBJ2-7, with D tentatively TRBD1 (5 bases). Between the trimmed V and J ends, which lost 5 bases and 5 bases, there was a span of 16 bases. CDR3 length: 14 amino acids. CDR3 bases: TGTGCCAGCAGTGCCTCTTCCCAGGGTAACGAGCAGTACGTC. Its translation: CASSASSQGNEQYV.

This clonotype was counted many times. This sequence joins TRBV19 and TRBJ1-2; a possible D gene is TRBD1 (6 bases). V was pared by 9 bases and J by 1 base, with 12 bases between. The germline V gene has CDR1 LNHDA and CDR2 SQIVND (reference sequence). This CDR3 spans 13 amino acids. CDR3 bases: TGTGCCAGCCATGGACAGCATAACTATGGCTACACCTTC. As protein: CASHGQHNYGYTF.

This clonotype was observed a handful of times. V is TRBV7-9 and J is TRBJ1-1, with D possibly being TRBD1 (6 bases). Per germline, CDR1 SEHNR and CDR2 FQNEAQ (reference sequence). There are 14 residues in the CDR3. V lost 3 bases to trimming and J lost 6 bases, with 14 bases between them. The CDR3 DNA follows: TGTGCCAGCAGCTTGGGGGGCAGGGTCGCTGAAGCTTTCTTT. It specifies CASSLGGRVAEAFF. Looking up the rest from reference TRBV7-9 and TRBJ1-1 gives the full variable domain: DTGVSQNPRHKITKRGQNVTFRCDPISEHNRLYWYRQTLGQGPEFLTYFQNEAQLEKSRLLSDRFSAERPKGSFSTLEIQRTEQGDSAMYLCASSLGGRVAEAFFGQGTRLTVV.

This clonotype has a count of ten or more. This rearrangement joins TRBV28 to TRBJ1-2; D gene uncertain. Germline CDR1 and CDR2: MDHEN and SYDVKM. The CDR3 contains 15 residues. The V end lost 5 bases, the J end lost 8 bases, and 21 bases lay between the germline ends. The CDR3 loop is CASSPTTGIIWGYTF. CDR3 nucleotides: TGTGCCAGCAGTCCTACGACTGGGATAATTTGGGGCTACACCTTC.

This clonotype is deemed medium-sized. The V gene is TRBV10-2, the J gene TRBJ2-7; D remains ambiguous. The CDR3 is 14 amino acids. The ends were cut back, 6 bases at V and 6 bases at J, with 18 bases in the middle. The V gene's germline CDR1 is WSHSY and CDR2 SAAADI. The CDR3 reads CASSFLTFFSEQYV. For the CDR3, the DNA is TGCGCCAGCAGCTTCCTTACCTTCTTTTCCGAGCAGTACGTC.

This clonotype is categorized as medium-sized (0.01 to 0.1%). The chain employs TRBV25-1 and TRBJ2-1, with unresolved D. The CDR3 sequence is 10 residues long. V was clipped by 7 bases and J by 9 bases, with 7 bases between them. Germline-derived CDR1 and CDR2 are MGHDK and SYGVNS. CDR3 residues: CASKDIEQFF. Here the CDR3 DNA reads TGTGCCAGCAAAGATATTGAGCAGTTCTTC.

Sample share makes this clonotype medium-sized. This chain joins TRBV20-1 and TRBJ2-1; D perhaps matches TRBD2 (6 bases). Germline V CDR1 and CDR2: DFQATT, SNEGSKA (reference sequence). This CDR3 contains 16 residues. The ends were cut back, 6 bases at V and 0 bases at J, with 18 bases in the middle. CDR3 nucleotides: TGCAGTGCCTTTCCCCCGGACGGGAGCTCCTACAATGAGCAGTTCTTC. Its protein is CSAFPPDGSSYNEQFF.